This T cell receptor beta chain was recovered during a study of blood T cell repertoires in COVID-19. About the study: The United States, Italy and Spain were the sources of the acute and convalescent COVID-19 samples. Nucleic acid was either cDNA or gDNA, and it came from T cells, B-cell-depleted T cells, or PBMCs.

The ends lost 5 bases at V and 3 bases at J; junction bases unmatched: 5. Per germline, CDR1 MNHNY and CDR2 SVGAGI (reference sequence). The CDR3 contains 14 residues. Study processing details: Quantification of nucleated cells was approximated via reference gene primer amplification. Libraries were prepared by immunoSEQ multiplex PCR; TCRdb keeps only in-frame clonotypes and omits some of them. V, J and clone size are those of that table, while D and trimming were read from the DNA. The table records under 150,000 clones, over 80% of them present only once. The sample taken for sequencing was peripheral blood. This TCR was sampled from a woman aged 40 to 49 with active or convalescent COVID-19. This chain connects TRBV6-6 to TRBJ1-1; 8 bases line up with TRBD1. The CDR3 coding sequence is TGTGCCAGCAGTCCAGGGGGCGCGGACACTGAAGCTTTCTTT. It translates to CASSPGGADTEAFF.